This TCR beta chain originates from a study of blood T cell repertoires in COVID-19. At the level of the study: Sample material is recorded as cDNA or gDNA derived from T cells, B-cell-depleted T cells, or PBMCs.

Authors' processing steps: Quantification of nucleated cells was approximated via reference gene primer amplification. Sequencing used immunoSEQ multiplex PCR; TCRdb keeps in-frame clones, though not all of them. The V and J calls and clone size are taken from that table; D and trimming were inferred from the DNA. The table lists some 170,000 clones, approximately 80% of them singletons. Participants spanned ages about 18 to 95 years and resided in around 25 US areas. Symptom resolution, clearance, or two negative PCRs marked donors in Cohort 3 as recovered. The source is a middle-aged man who had recovered from COVID-19. Sequencing was done on a sample of PBMCs or T cells enriched from blood (not recorded which).

In nucleotides, the CDR3 is TGTGCCAGTGCTTCAGGGTATGATGGTAATGAAAAACTGTTTTTT. Its protein is CASASGYDGNEKLFF. The chain is built from TRBV19 and TRBJ1-4; tentative D call: TRBD1 (5 bases). Trimming cost V 8 bases and J 4 bases, with 17 bases left between them. This CDR3 region has 15 residues. The germline V gene has CDR1 LNHDA and CDR2 SQIVND (reference sequence).